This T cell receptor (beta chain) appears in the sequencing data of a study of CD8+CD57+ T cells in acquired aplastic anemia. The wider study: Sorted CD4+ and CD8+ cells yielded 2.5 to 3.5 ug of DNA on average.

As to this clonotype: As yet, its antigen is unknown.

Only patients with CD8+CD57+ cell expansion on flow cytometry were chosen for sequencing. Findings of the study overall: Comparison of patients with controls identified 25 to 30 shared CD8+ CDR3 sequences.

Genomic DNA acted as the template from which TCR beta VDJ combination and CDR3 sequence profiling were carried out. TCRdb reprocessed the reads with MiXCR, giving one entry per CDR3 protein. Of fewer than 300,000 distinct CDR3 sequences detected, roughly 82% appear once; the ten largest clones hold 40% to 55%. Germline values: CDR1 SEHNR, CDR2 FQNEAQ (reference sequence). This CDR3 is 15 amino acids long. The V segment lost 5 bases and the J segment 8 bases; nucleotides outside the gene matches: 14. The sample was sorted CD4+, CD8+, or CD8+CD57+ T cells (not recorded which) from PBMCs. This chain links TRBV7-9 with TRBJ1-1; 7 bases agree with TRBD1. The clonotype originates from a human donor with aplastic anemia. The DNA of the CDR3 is TGTGCCAGCAGCGGGCAGGGGGGGGCGAAGACCGAAGCTTTCTTT. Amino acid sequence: CASSGQGGAKTEAFF. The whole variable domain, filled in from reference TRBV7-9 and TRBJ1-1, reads DTGVSQNPRHKITKRGQNVTFRCDPISEHNRLYWYRQTLGQGPEFLTYFQNEAQLEKSRLLSDRFSAERPKGSFSTLEIQRTEQGDSAMYLCASSGQGGAKTEAFFGQGTRLTVV.